Presented here are 19 T cell receptor beta chains from one specimen sequenced in a study of blood T cell repertoires in COVID-19. TCRdb keeps only in-frame clones here, not all; method: immunoSEQ multiplex PCR. The profile shows about 120,000 clones, around three quarters of them singletons. Sequences were obtained from peripheral blood. Every receptor here comes from a man aged 35-49 years with active or convalescent COVID-19.

This rearrangement joins TRBV5-6 to TRBJ2-5; D is ambiguous. The CDR3 has 13 amino acids. V gave up 4 bases and J gave up 3 bases, with 10 bases separating them. Per germline, CDR1 SGHDT and CDR2 YYEEEE. The CDR3 coding sequence is TGTGCCAGCAGCCCCCCAGTGGAAGAGACCCAGTACTTC. This translates into CASSPPVEETQYF.

The chain employs TRBV19 and TRBJ1-5, with a weak D call TRBD1 (5 bases). Germline V gene lookup returns CDR1 LNHDA and CDR2 SQIVND (reference sequence). The CDR3 covers 15 residues. V lost 7 bases and J lost 6, with 19 bases in between. CDR3: CASKNQGGSGQPQHF. CDR3 in DNA: TGTGCCAGTAAGAACCAGGGTGGTTCGGGTCAGCCCCAGCATTTT.

V usage is TRBV2 and J usage is TRBJ1-2, with 7 nucleotides matching TRBD1. The CDR3 extends over 14 amino acids. The ends lost 7 bases at V and 8 bases at J; junction bases unmatched: 13. CDR1 and CDR2 (germline): SNHLY, FYNNEI. Written as DNA, the CDR3 is TGTGCCAGCAACAAAGACAGGGCATCAGGGGGCTACACCTTC. Its translation: CASNKDRASGGYTF.

The chain couples TRBV9 to TRBJ2-1; 13 nucleotides align to TRBD2. The CDR3 spans 17 residues. From germline, CDR1 is SGDLS and CDR2 YYNGEE. With V trimmed by 4 bases and J by 2 bases, 6 bases remained unmatched. DNA for the CDR3: TGTGCCAGCAGCCGAGAGGGACTAGCGGGGACCTACAATGAGCAGTTCTTC. Its protein is CASSREGLAGTYNEQFF.

A few counts support this clone. This chain uses TRBV5-4 with TRBJ2-7; 8 positions match TRBD2. From germline, CDR1 is SGHNT and CDR2 YYREEE (reference sequence). V lost 0 bases to trimming and J lost 1 base; unmatched junction nucleotides: 12. CDR3 length: 18 residues. CDR3: CASSLGGSGKGVSYEQYF. The CDR3 coding sequence is TGTGCCAGCAGCTTGGGAGGTAGCGGGAAGGGGGTTTCCTACGAGCAGTACTTC.

The chain recombines TRBV5-4 with TRBJ2-5; tentatively, D is TRBD2 (7 bases). The CDR3 covers 15 residues. V lost 4 bases, J lost 4 bases, and 17 bases lay in between. Germline loops: CDR1 SGHNT, CDR2 YYREEE (reference sequence). In DNA form, the CDR3 reads TGTGCCAGCAGCCACGCTGGGGGCGGGGGAGAGACCCAGTACTTC. It yields the protein CASSHAGGGGETQYF.

This rearrangement joins TRBV19 to TRBJ1-2; TRBD1 matches 9 bases. The CDR3 consists of 16 residues. V dropped 6 bases and J dropped 6; count of bases not matched to a gene: 14. CDR1 is LNHDA, CDR2 SQIVND, per germline (reference sequence). For the CDR3, the DNA is TGTGCCAGTAGCCGAAATCCCGGGACAGGGAATCATGGCTACACCTTC. This gives the protein CASSRNPGTGNHGYTF.

The chain carries TRBV12-5 and TRBJ2-7; weak D call: TRBD2 (5 bases). Germline CDR1 LGHNT, CDR2 FRNRAP. V lost 0 bases, J lost 5 bases, and 20 bases lay in between. CDR3 length equals 17 residues. The CDR3 region has the DNA TGTGCTAGTGGTTTGGTACTAGTTGGCGGGCATCCGGACGAGCAGTACTTC. Encoded protein: CASGLVLVGGHPDEQYF.

This clone was observed a few times. V is TRBV12-3 or TRBV12-4 and J is TRBJ2-5, with unresolved D. Trimming stripped 5 bases from V and 4 bases from J, with 11 bases between. This CDR3 contains 13 residues. In nucleotides, the CDR3 is TGTGCCAGCAGTCCTAGTGTTCGAGAGACCCAGTACTTC. This sequence encodes CASSPSVRETQYF.

The V and J genes are TRBV6-5 and TRBJ1-5; a weak D match, TRBD1 (6 bases). CDR1 is MNHEY and CDR2 is SVGAGI in the germline V gene. CDR3 length: 15 residues. V was cut by 5 bases and J by 2 bases, with 13 bases left in between. CDR3 in amino acids: CASSPRGTGNQPQHF. In DNA form, the CDR3 reads TGTGCCAGCAGTCCTAGGGGGACCGGCAATCAGCCCCAGCATTTT.

A remark on this clone: Its ends do not fully match the called genes, so a read error is possible. The chain has TRBV27 and TRBJ2-2; possible D gene TRBD1, 6 bases. The CDR3 covers 13 residues. Germline V gene data show CDR1 as MNHEY and CDR2 as SMNVEV (reference sequence). This CDR3 reads CARSFSGAGELFF. CDR3 in DNA: TGTGCCAGAAGTTTTTCAGGGGCCGGGGAGCTGTTTTTT.

The V gene is TRBV7-3, the J gene TRBJ1-1; 8 nucleotides line up with TRBD1. Germline CDR1 SGHTA, CDR2 FQGTGA. V was pared by 5 bases and J by 1 base, with 9 bases of the junction left unmatched. This CDR3 region has 16 residues. The CDR3 loop reads CASSPLGQGGNTEAFF. CDR3 coding DNA: TGTGCCAGCAGCCCCCTAGGACAGGGAGGGAACACTGAAGCTTTCTTT.

This clone was seen a single time. J is TRBJ1-2 and V is TRBV30; D not resolved. CDR3 length equals 14 residues. Trimming removed 6 bases at V and 2 bases at J, with 16 bases between. Germline CDR1 reads GTSNPN; CDR2 reads SVGIG (reference sequence). In DNA, the CDR3 is TGTGCCTGCCCGCCGGGTGTGAGAAACTATGGCTACACCTTC. This sequence encodes CACPPGVRNYGYTF. The complete variable domain, with remaining parts taken from reference TRBV30 and TRBJ1-2, reads SQTIHQWPATLVQPVGSPLSLECTVEGTSNPNLYWYRQAAGRGLQLLFYSVGIGQISSEVPQNLSASRPQDRQFILSSKKLLLSDSGFYLCACPPGVRNYGYTFGSGTRLTVV.

This chain uses TRBV5-1 with TRBJ1-6, with 9 positions matching TRBD1. Germline trimming cut 0 bases from V and 10 bases from J; bases unmatched to any gene: 8. CDR1 is SGHRS and CDR2 is YFSETQ in the germline V gene. CDR3 length: 16 amino acids. CDR3: CASSLAGQGINSPLHF. In DNA, the CDR3 is TGCGCCAGCAGCTTGGCCGGACAGGGGATCAACTCACCCCTCCACTTT.

The chain links TRBV19 to TRBJ1-1; 8 bases match TRBD1. V lost 6 bases to trimming and J lost 1 base; unmatched junction nucleotides: 7. This CDR3 is 15 amino acids long. The germline gives CDR1 LNHDA, CDR2 SQIVND (reference sequence). The CDR3 loop reads CASRDSGTGNTEAFF. CDR3 sequence (DNA): TGTGCCAGTAGAGACTCCGGGACAGGGAACACTGAAGCTTTCTTT.

CDR3 bases: TGTGCCAGCAGCTTGGCAGGGGGCCCCTTCAATGAGCAGTTCTTC. It translates to CASSLAGGPFNEQFF. The chain couples TRBV5-4 to TRBJ2-1; 8 bases line up with TRBD1. V lost 0 bases and J lost 6; bases outside the gene matches: 5. This CDR3 contains 15 residues. Germline CDR1 reads SGHNT; CDR2 reads YYREEE (reference sequence).

The rearrangement uses TRBV2 and TRBJ1-6; TRBD1 might be the D (6 bases). V was pared by 7 bases and J by 8 bases, with 6 bases between. Germline V gives CDR1 SNHLY, CDR2 FYNNEI. CDR3 length: 11 residues. CDR3 residues: CASKGDSPLHF. The DNA of the CDR3 is TGTGCCAGCAAGGGGGATTCACCCCTCCACTTT.

The genes are TRBV5-1 and TRBJ1-1, with D tentatively TRBD1 (5 bases). Germline CDR1 and CDR2: SGHRS and YFSETQ. Between the trimmed V and J ends, which lost 0 bases and 0 bases, there was a span of 9 bases. The CDR3 runs 15 residues. The CDR3: CASSLVATVNTEAFF. CDR3 sequence (DNA): TGCGCCAGCAGCTTGGTTGCGACAGTGAACACTGAAGCTTTCTTT.

This chain joins TRBV24-1 and TRBJ2-5; 8 bases fit TRBD1. The CDR3 spans 16 residues. Germline CDR1 and CDR2: KGHDR and SFDVKD. V shed 4 bases and J 5 bases; nucleotides not matched to a gene: 11. CDR3 sequence: CATSDRTGGIKETQYF. CDR3 nucleotides: TGTGCCACCAGTGACCGAACAGGGGGAATTAAGGAGACCCAGTACTTC.